The 28 T cell receptor beta chains in this list originate from one sample, sequenced in a study of T cells in Graves' hyperthyroidism and ophthalmopathy. RNA transcripts yielded amplified TCR beta CDR3 regions. When the TCR CDR3 underwent first-round RT-PCR, the HTBI primer set was used. TCRdb analysed the multiplex PCR reads with MiXCR anew, one entry per CDR3 protein. The sample yields about 600,000 distinct CDR3 sequences, 15% to 20% seen once. The sample taken for sequencing was blood. These receptors originate from a woman in her thirties or forties with Graves' ophthalmopathy.

A few counts support this clonotype. V and J are TRBV7-9 and TRBJ2-3, with 7 bases lining up with TRBD2. The germline CDR1 and CDR2 sequences are SEHNR and FQNEAQ (reference sequence). The trim removed 2 bases at V and 3 bases at J, leaving 5 bases unmatched. The CDR3 is 15 amino acids. The CDR3 nucleotides are TGTGCCAGCAGCTTAAGTCTAGCGGAAACAGATACGCAGTATTTT. This sequence encodes CASSLSLAETDTQYF.

This clonotype was counted ten times or more. This sequence joins TRBV20-1 and TRBJ1-2, with D possibly being TRBD1 (5 bases). The CDR3 has 14 residues. In germline, CDR1 is DFQATT, CDR2 SNEGSKA (reference sequence). With 3 bases removed from V and 5 bases from J, the gap between germline ends came to 16 bases. The CDR3 loop reads CSASTRSGGYGYTF. For the CDR3, the DNA is TGCAGTGCTAGTACGCGGTCGGGGGGGTATGGCTACACCTTC.

This clonotype was observed a handful of times. The CDR3 bases are TGTGCCAGCAGTCCTCTCGGGACAGGTTATCTAGGCGAGCAGTACTTC. This codes for CASSPLGTGYLGEQYF. V and J are TRBV28 and TRBJ2-7; TRBD1 aligns across 8 bases. V lost 5 bases to trimming and J lost 6 bases; unmatched junction nucleotides: 15. Germline V gene sequence: CDR1 MDHEN, CDR2 SYDVKM. This CDR3 comprises 16 residues. The complete variable domain, with remaining parts taken from reference TRBV28 and TRBJ2-7, reads DVKVTQSSRYLVKRTGEKVFLECVQDMDHENMFWYRQDPGLGLRLIYFSYDVKMKEKGDIPEGYSVSREKKERFSLILESASTNQTSMYLCASSPLGTGYLGEQYFGPGTRLTVT.

This clonotype came up many times. The V and J genes are TRBV28 and TRBJ2-2; 7 bases agree with TRBD1. This CDR3 has 15 residues. The ends lost 8 bases at V and 3 bases at J; junction bases unmatched: 9. Germline V gene data show CDR1 as MDHEN and CDR2 as SYDVKM. CDR3 protein: CASSQGVGDTGELFF. The DNA for the CDR3 is TGTGCCAGCTCCCAGGGGGTTGGGGACACCGGGGAGCTGTTTTTT.

The table lists this clonotype with a count of one. V and J are TRBV24-1 and TRBJ2-1; D not resolved. The V gene lost 3 bases and the J gene lost 8 bases, with 10 bases spanning the gap. The V gene's germline CDR1 is KGHDR and CDR2 SFDVKD. The CDR3 runs 13 residues. This CDR3 reads CATSDARPDEQFF. DNA of the CDR3: TGTGCCACCAGTGATGCTCGACCGGATGAGCAGTTCTTC.

This clonotype was seen more than once but under ten times. This chain links TRBV20-1 with TRBJ1-6; TRBD1 agrees at 7 bases. Losses at the gene ends were 1 base for V and 6 bases for J; bases not matched to a gene: 6. Germline V gene sequence: CDR1 DFQATT, CDR2 SNEGSKA (reference sequence). This CDR3 is 15 amino acids long. CDR3 sequence (DNA): TGCAGTGCTAGAGTCGGACAGGCCCTTAATTCACCCCTCCACTTT. Amino acids: CSARVGQALNSPLHF.

This clonotype was observed many times. J is TRBJ2-5 and V is TRBV2; possible D gene TRBD1, 5 bases. The germline gives CDR1 SNHLY, CDR2 FYNNEI. The CDR3 length is 12 residues. V was trimmed by 6 bases and J by 4 bases, leaving 9 bases between them. Here the CDR3 DNA reads TGTGCCAGCAGAGACAGCCCAGAGACCCAGTACTTC. Its translation: CASRDSPETQYF.

A few counts support this clonotype. V and J are TRBV18 and TRBJ2-1; D possibly corresponds to TRBD1 (5 bases). CDR3 length equals 15 residues. Germline assignment: CDR1 KGHSH and CDR2 LQKENI. V lost 7 bases to trimming and J lost 6 bases, with 19 bases between them. CDR3 sequence reads: CASLDNTRAGNEQFF. The CDR3 bases are TGTGCCAGCTTAGATAACACCAGGGCTGGCAATGAGCAGTTCTTC.

The chain employs TRBV20-1 and TRBJ1-3, with D uncertain. Trimming removed 3 bases at V and 4 bases at J, with 13 bases between. Germline V gene data show CDR1 as DFQATT and CDR2 as SNEGSKA (reference sequence). The CDR3 length is 14 residues. The CDR3 protein is CSASLGSGGNTIYF. CDR3 nucleotide sequence: TGCAGTGCTAGCTTGGGTTCAGGAGGAAACACCATATATTTT.

About this clonotype itself: At one end the junction does not follow the germline gene, possibly because of a read error. The rearrangement links TRBV30 to TRBJ2-6; D ambiguous. The germline CDR1 and CDR2 sequences are GTSNPN and SVGIG (reference sequence). CDR3 size: 16 residues. The CDR3 protein is CVWKSVNLLEANVLTF. In nucleotides, the CDR3 is TGTGTCTGGAAGTCCGTGAACCTTCTTGAGGCCAACGTCCTGACTTTC.

The table lists this clonotype with many counts. The junction differs from germline at one of its ends, possibly a read error. The chain has TRBV7-9 and TRBJ2-2; D gene unclear. There are 13 residues in the CDR3. The V gene's germline CDR1 is SEHNR and CDR2 FQNEAQ (reference sequence). CDR3 residues: CASCLDGDGELFF. In DNA form, the CDR3 reads TGTGCCAGCTGCTTGGACGGAGACGGGGAGCTGTTTTTT.

A few counts support this clonotype. This chain joins TRBV7-9 and TRBJ1-4; the D gene is possibly TRBD1 (5 bases). V shed 2 bases and J shed 8 bases, with 18 bases lying between them. This CDR3 comprises 16 residues. The germline gives CDR1 SEHNR, CDR2 FQNEAQ (reference sequence). The CDR3 coding sequence is TGTGCCAGCAGCTTACTTCCGGGGCCAGCGGGGGAAAAACTGTTTTTT. It is translated as CASSLLPGPAGEKLFF.

On this clonotype itself: This may come from a read error, since a much larger clone is one base off. The chain is built from TRBV28 and TRBJ2-7; D is ambiguous. Germline V lookup: CDR1 MDHEN, CDR2 SYDVKM. The CDR3 covers 11 residues. The CDR3 loop reads CAGSSPFEQYF. The CDR3 bases are TGTGCCGGCAGTTCCCCCTTCGAGCAGTACTTC.

With regard to this clonotype: A single base separates this from a much larger clone, so it may be a read error. V is TRBV7-8 and J is TRBJ2-5, with 9 bases fitting TRBD2. From germline, CDR1 is SGHVS and CDR2 FQNEAQ. CDR3 length: 15 residues. The CDR3 coding sequence is TGTGCCAGCAGCTTAGGCCCTAGCGGGACAAAGACCCGGTACTTC. Amino acids: CASSLGPSGTKTRYF.

The chain carries TRBV6-1 and TRBJ1-3; D not certain. Germline assignment: CDR1 MNHNS and CDR2 SASEGT. Deletions cut 5 bases from V and 1 base from J, with 9 bases between. The CDR3 has 14 residues. The CDR3: CASSPAGSGNTIYF. Written as DNA, the CDR3 is TGTGCCAGCAGTCCTGCGGGTTCTGGAAACACCATATATTTT.

This clonotype has just a few counts. The chain is built from TRBV20-1 and TRBJ2-2, with D possibly matching TRBD2 (5 bases). The CDR3 contains 14 residues. Germline V CDR1 and CDR2: DFQATT, SNEGSKA (reference sequence). Trimming cost V 0 bases and J 6 bases, with 11 bases left between them. For the CDR3, the DNA is TGCAGTGCTAGAGATGAGGGTTTCGCCGGGGAGCTGTTTTTT. Its translation is CSARDEGFAGELFF.

This clonotype was recorded a few times. The V and J genes are TRBV30 and TRBJ2-4; 7 positions match TRBD2. CDR1 GTSNPN and CDR2 SVGIG come from the germline V gene (reference sequence). V was pared by 2 bases and J by 6 bases, with 16 bases of the junction left unmatched. The CDR3 loop spans 17 amino acids. Here the CDR3 DNA reads TGTGCCTGGAGTCCCGGGCAGACTAGCACATCGGGAAACATTCAGTACTTC. Residues: CAWSPGQTSTSGNIQYF.

This clonotype has a count of ten or more. The V call is TRBV5-1, the J call TRBJ2-1; the D is unclear. V lost 1 base, J lost 0 bases, and 8 bases lay in between. From germline, CDR1 is SGHRS and CDR2 YFSETQ. This CDR3 is built from 15 residues. CDR3 loop: CASSLRPSSYNEQFF. CDR3 DNA: TGCGCCAGCAGCTTGCGGCCGAGCTCCTACAATGAGCAGTTCTTC.

This clonotype has ten or more counts. This chain joins TRBV20-1 and TRBJ1-1; D unresolved. V was pared by 4 bases and J by 1 base, with 4 bases between. The length of the CDR3 is 11 residues. CDR1 DFQATT and CDR2 SNEGSKA come from the germline V gene (reference sequence). This chain's CDR3 is CSATENTEAFF. CDR3 nucleotide sequence: TGCAGTGCTACCGAGAACACTGAAGCTTTCTTT.

Comment on this clonotype: This sequence may be a read error, since a much larger clone differs from it by one base. The V call is TRBV20-1, the J call TRBJ2-7, with D hard to call. Germline assignment: CDR1 DFQATT and CDR2 SNEGSKA (reference sequence). The CDR3 runs 12 residues. The CDR3 DNA sequence: TGCAGTTCTAGTAGGGCCCCCGCCGAGCAGTACTTC. Translating it yields CSSSRAPAEQYF.

This clonotype was seen only a few times. The J gene is TRBJ2-7, the V gene TRBV24-1; D perhaps matches TRBD1 (6 bases). CDR1 KGHDR and CDR2 SFDVKD come from the germline V gene. The CDR3 runs to 15 residues. V lost 6 bases and J lost 2, with 16 bases in between. This chain's CDR3 is CATSPRRGQTYEQYF. CDR3 in DNA: TGTGCCACCAGTCCGAGAAGGGGACAAACCTACGAGCAGTACTTC.

This clonotype has at least ten counts. V and J are TRBV7-2 and TRBJ2-4; 8 nucleotides align to TRBD1. V shed 4 bases and J 3 bases; nucleotides not matched to a gene: 8. Looked up from germline, CDR1 is SGHTA and CDR2 is FQGNSA. The CDR3 has 16 residues. CDR3 sequence: CASSWRTGQGKNIQYF. The CDR3 nucleotides read TGTGCCAGCAGCTGGCGGACAGGGCAGGGCAAAAACATTCAGTACTTC.

This clonotype has just a few counts. The CDR3 here is CSARGDSPNEKLFF. The CDR3 region has the DNA TGCAGTGCTAGGGGGGACAGCCCGAATGAAAAACTGTTTTTT. This chain uses TRBV20-1 with TRBJ1-4; 7 bases are a match to TRBD1. Germline CDR1 reads DFQATT; CDR2 reads SNEGSKA (reference sequence). The ends lost 3 bases at V and 5 bases at J; junction bases unmatched: 6. The CDR3 runs 14 residues.

This clonotype came up many times. V is TRBV6-5 and J is TRBJ2-5; 8 bases match TRBD2. This CDR3 spans 16 amino acids. The V gene's germline CDR1 is MNHEY and CDR2 SVGAGI. After removal of 6 bases from V and 4 bases from J, the junction contained 13 bases not matched to a gene. The DNA for the CDR3 is TGTGCCAGCAGGAGGGGTCGGGAGGGCCTTCGAGAGACCCAGTACTTC. This gives the protein CASRRGREGLRETQYF.

In this sample, this clonotype turned up a few times. CDR3 DNA: TGTGCCAGCAGTCCTATAAGCACCGGGGAGCTGTTTTTT. Residues: CASSPISTGELFF. The genes are TRBV2 and TRBJ2-2; no clear D gene. V lost 5 bases and J lost 4, with 8 bases in between. From germline, CDR1 is SNHLY and CDR2 FYNNEI. There are 13 residues in the CDR3.

This clonotype was counted at least ten times. The chain uses TRBV11-1 and TRBJ1-2; the D gene is possibly TRBD1 (5 bases). Trimming stripped 4 bases from V and 2 bases from J, with 8 bases between. This CDR3 spans 13 amino acids. Germline assignment: CDR1 SGHAT and CDR2 FQDESV (reference sequence). CDR3 amino acids: CASSWDGNYGYTF. In DNA, the CDR3 is TGTGCCAGCAGCTGGGACGGAAACTATGGCTACACCTTC.

Only a few counts were recorded for this clonotype. The chain uses TRBV2 and TRBJ1-1, with a possible D match to TRBD1 (5 bases). This CDR3 has 13 residues. Per germline, CDR1 SNHLY and CDR2 FYNNEI. With 4 bases removed from V and 10 bases from J, the gap between germline ends came to 16 bases. As DNA, the CDR3 is TGTGCCAGCAGTGTTTCGAGGGGAAGAGGAGCTTTCTTT. Amino acid sequence: CASSVSRGRGAFF. The full variable domain, in which reference TRBV2 and TRBJ1-1 provide the parts outside the CDR3, is EPEVTQTPSHQVTQMGQEVILRCVPISNHLYFYWYRQILGQKVEFLVSFYNNEISEKSEIFDDQFSVERPDGSNFTLKIRSTKLEDSAMYFCASSVSRGRGAFFGQGTRLTVV.

Ten or more counts support this clonotype. The chain recombines TRBV20-1 with TRBJ2-7; 9 nucleotides line up with TRBD1. CDR3 length equals 13 residues. V was clipped by 3 bases and J by 4 bases; unmatched bases: 4. Per the germline V gene, CDR1 is DFQATT and CDR2 is SNEGSKA (reference sequence). The chain's CDR3 is CSASTGGGYEQYF. The CDR3 DNA is TGCAGTGCTAGTACAGGGGGCGGTTACGAGCAGTACTTC.